The 14 T cell receptor beta chains below were found in one sample sequenced in a study of cytomegalovirus exposure and HLA in healthy donors. The PCR contained 60 Vbeta and 13 Jbeta primers. Assay used: immunoSEQ multiplex PCR; TCRdb lists only in-frame clones, some missing. The data contain about 100,000 clones, 76% of them singletons. The sample comprised PBMCs. Receptors were obtained from a woman between 55 and 75 years old in good health and CMV-seropositive.

V gene TRBV27 combines with J gene TRBJ2-5; D remains unclear. Near its end, the DNA agrees better with TRBJ2-7, so the J call may be wrong. The CDR3 sequence is 16 residues long. Germline CDR1 and CDR2: MNHEY and SMNVEV (reference sequence). This chain's CDR3 is CASSFLSGPSLYEQYF. CDR3 nucleotides: TGTGCCAGCAGTTTTTTATCGGGTCCCTCCCTCTACGAGCAGTACTTC.

This chain connects TRBV7-9 to TRBJ2-3; 11 bases match TRBD1. The V gene end was trimmed by 5 bases and the J gene end by 2 bases; junction bases not matched to a gene: 9. Germline assignment: CDR1 SEHNR and CDR2 FQNEAQ (reference sequence). This CDR3 comprises 17 residues. The CDR3 DNA sequence: TGTGCCAGCAGCCAATCCGGGACAGGGGGAATCACAGATACGCAGTATTTT. This sequence encodes CASSQSGTGGITDTQYF.

This clone was detected only a few times. V usage is TRBV7-9 and J usage is TRBJ1-1, with a tentative D call TRBD1 (6 bases). The CDR3 has 16 residues. Germline V gene data show CDR1 as SEHNR and CDR2 as FQNEAQ (reference sequence). V lost 6 bases to trimming and J lost 0 bases, with 17 bases between them. CDR3 region: CASRVQGGKMNTEAFF. CDR3 coding DNA: TGTGCCAGCAGGGTTCAAGGGGGAAAGATGAACACTGAAGCTTTCTTT.

The chain employs TRBV6-1 and TRBJ2-7, with D uncertain. Trimming shortened V by 2 bases and J by 0 bases, and 5 bases separated the two germline ends. CDR3 length: 13 residues. Germline values: CDR1 MNHNS, CDR2 SASEGT. The CDR3 here is CASSEPYSYEQYF. CDR3 in DNA: TGTGCCAGCAGTGAACCTTACTCCTACGAGCAGTACTTC.

V usage is TRBV27 and J usage is TRBJ1-6; tentative D call: TRBD1 (5 bases). Per germline, CDR1 MNHEY and CDR2 SMNVEV (reference sequence). V lost 5 bases, J lost 11 bases, and 16 bases lay in between. The CDR3 is 14 amino acids. CDR3 in amino acids: CASSGPISRAPLHF. CDR3 sequence (DNA): TGTGCCAGCAGTGGGCCAATCTCCAGGGCACCCCTCCACTTT.

The chain couples TRBV15 to TRBJ2-1; 9 bases map to TRBD1. V lost 5 bases and J lost 0; bases outside the gene matches: 5. The CDR3 length is 16 residues. The germline V gene has CDR1 LNHNV and CDR2 YYDKDF (reference sequence). This chain's CDR3 is CATSGTGTISYNEQFF. CDR3 bases: TGTGCCACCAGCGGGACAGGGACCATCTCCTACAATGAGCAGTTCTTC.

V and J are TRBV30 and TRBJ2-3, with D possibly TRBD1 on 6 matching bases. The CDR3 runs 14 residues. With 4 bases removed from V and 2 bases from J, the gap between germline ends came to 13 bases. Germline CDR1 reads GTSNPN; CDR2 reads SVGIG (reference sequence). The CDR3 DNA sequence: TGTGCCTGGAATTTACAGGGCATCACAGATACGCAGTATTTT. It translates to CAWNLQGITDTQYF.

V gene TRBV6-4 combines with J gene TRBJ2-1; perhaps TRBD2 as D (6 bases). The V gene lost 6 bases and the J gene lost 0 bases, with 12 bases spanning the gap. Germline CDR1 reads MRHNA; CDR2 reads SNTAGT. The CDR3 consists of 15 residues. CDR3 nucleotide sequence: TGTGCCAGCAGCGGGAGTCAGGGCTCCTACAATGAGCAGTTCTTC. It codes for CASSGSQGSYNEQFF.

The chain carries TRBV30 and TRBJ2-4, with a weak D call TRBD2 (6 bases). This CDR3 is 18 amino acids long. V was shortened by 4 bases and J by 0 bases, with 22 bases between the two germline ends. Germline CDR1 reads GTSNPN; CDR2 reads SVGIG (reference sequence). The CDR3 DNA reads as TGTGCCTGGAATCGAGGAGGGAACCTAGTCGTAGCCAAAAACATTCAGTACTTC. Translating it yields CAWNRGGNLVVAKNIQYF.

The chain joins TRBV6-6 to TRBJ2-7; tentatively, D is TRBD1 (5 bases). With 2 bases removed from V and 5 bases from J, the gap between germline ends came to 16 bases. CDR3 length: 15 residues. Germline V gives CDR1 MNHNY, CDR2 SVGAGI (reference sequence). The CDR3 is CASSYIQGWSHEQYF. The CDR3 nucleotides read TGTGCCAGCAGTTACATTCAGGGTTGGAGCCACGAGCAGTACTTC.

The V and J genes are TRBV11-2 and TRBJ2-1, with D perhaps TRBD1 (6 bases). The CDR3 covers 16 residues. V was shortened by 3 bases and J by 3 bases, with 15 bases between the two germline ends. The germline V gene encodes CDR1 SGHAT and CDR2 FQNNGV. CDR3 loop: CASSFLGQQLYNEQFF. Written as DNA, the CDR3 is TGTGCCAGCAGCTTTTTGGGACAACAACTCTACAATGAGCAGTTCTTC.

This clone was observed a single time. In DNA form, the CDR3 reads TGTGCCTGGACAGTTAATTCACCCCTCCACTTT. Protein: CAWTVNSPLHF. The rearrangement links TRBV30 to TRBJ1-6, with D uncertain. With 4 bases removed from V and 6 bases from J, the gap between germline ends came to 4 bases. Germline V lookup: CDR1 GTSNPN, CDR2 SVGIG (reference sequence). The CDR3 spans 11 residues.

Points on this clone: Distinct nucleotide sequences in the sample also encode this CDR3. The V call is TRBV10-1, the J call TRBJ2-1; D is perhaps TRBD2 (6 bases). This CDR3 has 13 amino acids. Looked up from germline, CDR1 is WNHNN and CDR2 is SYGVQD (reference sequence). The V end lost 3 bases, the J end lost 10 bases, and 13 bases lay between the germline ends. CDR3 nucleotide sequence: TGCGCCAGCAGTGACGGGGGTAGCAACGAGCAGTTCTTC. The encoded protein is CASSDGGSNEQFF.

The chain employs TRBV4-2 and TRBJ2-5; 13 bases map to TRBD2. J was trimmed by 4 bases and V by 4 bases; bases with no gene match: 9. This CDR3 contains 17 residues. Germline CDR1 LGHNA, CDR2 YNFKEQ. CDR3 sequence: CASSRHPGTSGIETQYF. CDR3 bases: TGTGCCAGCAGCCGTCACCCCGGGACTAGCGGGATAGAGACCCAGTACTTC.